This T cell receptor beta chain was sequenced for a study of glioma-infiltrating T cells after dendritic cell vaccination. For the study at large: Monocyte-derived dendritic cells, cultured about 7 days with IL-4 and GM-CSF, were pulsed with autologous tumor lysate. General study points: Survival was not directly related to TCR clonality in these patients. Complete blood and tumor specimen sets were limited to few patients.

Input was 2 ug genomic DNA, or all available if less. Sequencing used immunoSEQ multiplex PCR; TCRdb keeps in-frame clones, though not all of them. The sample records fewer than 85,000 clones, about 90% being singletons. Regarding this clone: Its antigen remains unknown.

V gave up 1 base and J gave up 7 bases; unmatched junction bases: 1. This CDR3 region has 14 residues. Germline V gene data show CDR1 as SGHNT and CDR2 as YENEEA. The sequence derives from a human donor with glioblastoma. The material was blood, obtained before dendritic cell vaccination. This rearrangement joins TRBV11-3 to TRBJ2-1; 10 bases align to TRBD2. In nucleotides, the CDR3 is TGTGCCAGCAGCTTAGGAGCGGGGGGGAATGAGCAGTTCTTC. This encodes CASSLGAGGNEQFF. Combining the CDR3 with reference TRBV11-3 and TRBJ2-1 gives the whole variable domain EAGVVQSPRYKIIEKKQPVAFWCNPISGHNTLYWYLQNLGQGPELLIRYENEEAVDDSQLPKDRFSAERLKGVDSTLKIQPAELGDSAVYLCASSLGAGGNEQFFGPGTRLTVL.